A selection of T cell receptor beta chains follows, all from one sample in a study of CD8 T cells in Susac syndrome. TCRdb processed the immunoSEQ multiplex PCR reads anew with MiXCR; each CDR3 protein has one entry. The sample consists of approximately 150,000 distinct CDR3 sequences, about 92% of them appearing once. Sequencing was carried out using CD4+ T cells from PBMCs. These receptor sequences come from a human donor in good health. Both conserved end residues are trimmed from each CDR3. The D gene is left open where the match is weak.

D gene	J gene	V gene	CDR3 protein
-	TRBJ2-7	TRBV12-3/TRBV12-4	ASSFLLRDGYEQY
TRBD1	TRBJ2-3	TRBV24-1	ATSDVPGQSSNTQY
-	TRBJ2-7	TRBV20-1	SAPDDRRYEQY
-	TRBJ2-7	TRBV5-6	ASIVAGSSYEQY
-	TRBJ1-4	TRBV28	ASSLTGAATNEKLF
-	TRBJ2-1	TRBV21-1	ASSKAPSEGNEQF
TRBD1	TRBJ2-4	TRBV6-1	ASSSTGDIQY
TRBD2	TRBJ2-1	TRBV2	ASSWTSGRAGYNEQF
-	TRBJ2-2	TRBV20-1	SARWAANTGELF
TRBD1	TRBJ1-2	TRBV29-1	SVDRDYGYT
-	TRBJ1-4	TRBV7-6	ASSSREREKLF
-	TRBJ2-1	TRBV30	AWSRRVSYNEQF
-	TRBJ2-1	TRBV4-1	ASARGSSYNEQF
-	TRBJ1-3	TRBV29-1	SVESISGNTIY
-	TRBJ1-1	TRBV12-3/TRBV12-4	ASSYTGIGLKEAF
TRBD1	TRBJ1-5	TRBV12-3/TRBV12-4	ASRSDRGRESNQPQH
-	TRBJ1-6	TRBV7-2	ASSLVGVSLH
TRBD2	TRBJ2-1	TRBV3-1	ASSQGLAGGGRNEQF
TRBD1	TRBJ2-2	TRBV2	ASRTQGGTGELF
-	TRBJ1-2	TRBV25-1	ASSDPRGANYGYT
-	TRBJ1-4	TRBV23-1	ASSQSFAGLDEKLF
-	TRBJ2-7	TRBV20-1	SARESGHEQY
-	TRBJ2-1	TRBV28	ASREGSASSYNEQF
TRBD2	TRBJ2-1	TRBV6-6	ASSFTSGEYNEQF
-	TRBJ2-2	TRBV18	ASSGQYYTGELF
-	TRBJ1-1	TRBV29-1	SVEPSGSEAF
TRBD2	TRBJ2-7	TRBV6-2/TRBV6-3	ASSYSPGLAPLEQY
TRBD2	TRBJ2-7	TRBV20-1	SATEKRGTYEQY
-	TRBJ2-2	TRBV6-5	ASRRGTGELF
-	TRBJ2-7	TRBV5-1	ASSLGIPGIQSEQY